This T cell receptor beta chain originates from a study of a mutant IDH1 vaccine in newly diagnosed glioma. Study-wide context: Vaccination was launched 4-6 weeks after radiotherapy alone, or with temozolomide cycles. Patients got radiotherapy, temozolomide, or both beforehand, and most got both. Treated patients were around 60% male, about 38% female, mean age around 40 years.

Worth noting for this clone: Its antigen is not known.

Sequencing used immunoSEQ multiplex PCR; TCRdb keeps in-frame clones, though not all of them. Of about 27,000 clones in the sample, 79% were seen once. The V end was cut by 4 bases, the J end by 11 bases, with 14 bases between. The CDR3 runs to 12 residues. Germline lookup yields CDR1 MGHRA and CDR2 YSYEKL. As to time point: week 5, during vaccination. A single vaccine dose contained 300 ug of mutant IDH1 20-mer peptide, and topical imiquimod was used with it. The chain carries TRBV4-1 and TRBJ1-1; D uncertain. This receptor was taken from a man aged 35 to 55 with glioma. Some clones in this sample may be carry-over from other donors' samples. Sequences were derived from PBMCs, sampled from a glioma patient whose treatment included an IDH1 peptide vaccine. The CDR3 is CASSRGGSGAFF. The CDR3 DNA reads as TGCGCCAGCAGCCGAGGAGGAAGCGGCGCTTTCTTT.